Below, 20 T cell receptor beta chains from the same sample are listed, as sequenced in a study of CD8+ T cells in alopecia areata. RNA, once extracted, was reverse transcribed into cDNA for use as the sequencing template. Measured with immunoSEQ multiplex PCR; TCRdb has only the in-frame clones, and not every one. Counted here are more than 110,000 clones, roughly 50% occurring once; the ten biggest clones make up roughly 6.7%. Sequenced here: CD4+ T cells sorted from blood, sampled at week 0. The source is a human donor with alopecia areata.

V and J are TRBV9 and TRBJ2-7; maybe TRBD1 (5 bases). The ends were cut back, 1 base at V and 2 bases at J, with 10 bases in the middle. CDR3 length: 14 residues. CDR1 and CDR2 from the germline V gene are SGDLS and YYNGEE. The CDR3 region has the DNA TGTGCCAGCAGCGTAAGTTTGGGGCCCTACGAGCAGTACTTC. Protein product: CASSVSLGPYEQYF.

CDR3 in DNA: TGCGCCAGCAGCTCCACGATCACCCAGAGAATGACAGATACGCAGTATTTT. This codes for CASSSTITQRMTDTQYF. The genes are TRBV5-1 and TRBJ2-3; D unresolved. This CDR3 spans 17 amino acids. Germline V gives CDR1 SGHRS, CDR2 YFSETQ. V was pared by 3 bases and J by 3 bases, with 20 bases between.

CDR3 region: CASRLQGNTEAFF. The CDR3 coding sequence is TGTGCCAGCAGGTTACAGGGGAACACTGAAGCTTTCTTT. The chain joins TRBV6-1 to TRBJ1-1; the D gene is possibly TRBD1 (6 bases). The V gene lost 6 bases and the J gene lost 1 base, with 9 bases spanning the gap. Germline V gene sequence: CDR1 MNHNS, CDR2 SASEGT. CDR3 length: 13 amino acids.

The V and J genes are TRBV18 and TRBJ1-5; unclear D gene. V shed 3 bases and J shed 2 bases, with 5 bases lying between them. The length of the CDR3 is 13 residues. Germline V CDR1 and CDR2: KGHSH, LQKENI. CDR3 protein: CASSPERNQPQHF. For the CDR3, the DNA is TGTGCCAGCTCACCTGAGCGCAATCAGCCCCAGCATTTT.

This clone has a handful of counts. V is TRBV2 and J is TRBJ2-3, with D possibly being TRBD1 or TRBD2 (6 bases each). Germline loops: CDR1 SNHLY, CDR2 FYNNEI. The CDR3 consists of 15 residues. V shed 0 bases and J shed 7 bases, with 14 bases lying between them. The CDR3: CASSEALGGVNTQYF. DNA of the CDR3: TGTGCCAGCAGTGAAGCTTTGGGGGGCGTAAATACGCAGTATTTT.

The chain combines TRBV5-1 with TRBJ1-2; 7 nucleotides align to TRBD1. CDR1 and CDR2 (germline): SGHRS, YFSETQ. V shed 4 bases and J 4 bases; nucleotides not matched to a gene: 7. The CDR3 sequence is 14 residues long. The CDR3 loop is CASSIDRAGYGYTF. CDR3 nucleotides: TGCGCCAGCAGCATCGACAGGGCAGGCTATGGCTACACCTTC.

The rearrangement links TRBV27 to TRBJ1-1; 7 bases align to TRBD1. Germline V lookup: CDR1 MNHEY, CDR2 SMNVEV (reference sequence). CDR3 length: 14 amino acids. Trimming cost V 0 bases and J 11 bases; bases outside gene matches: 9. The CDR3 DNA reads as TGTGCCAGCAGTTTATCCGGCCAGGGGGGAATGGCTTTCTTT. Encoded protein: CASSLSGQGGMAFF.

The chain carries TRBV5-4 and TRBJ1-6; possible D gene TRBD1, 6 bases. Germline V gene sequence: CDR1 SGHNT, CDR2 YYREEE (reference sequence). V was cut by 4 bases and J by 5 bases, with 13 bases left in between. The CDR3 spans 15 residues. This CDR3 reads CASSTMTGDNSPLHF. The CDR3 coding sequence is TGTGCCAGCAGCACGATGACAGGCGATAATTCACCCCTCCACTTT.

The chain combines TRBV15 with TRBJ2-3; a possible D gene is TRBD1 (5 bases). V was shortened by 4 bases and J by 1 base, with 21 bases between the two germline ends. In germline, CDR1 is LNHNV, CDR2 YYDKDF (reference sequence). This CDR3 has 18 amino acids. The CDR3 reads CATSTRLGPKGGTDTQYF. The CDR3 DNA sequence: TGTGCCACCAGCACTAGACTGGGGCCCAAAGGGGGCACAGATACGCAGTATTTT.

This clone was seen just once. The chain recombines TRBV5-1 with TRBJ2-5; TRBD2 matches at 9 bases. CDR1 SGHRS and CDR2 YFSETQ come from the germline V gene. The CDR3 sequence is 14 residues long. The J segment lost 5 bases and the V segment lost 6 bases, leaving 8 bases of the junction unmatched. This CDR3 reads CASKGGGARETQYF. The CDR3 DNA reads TGCGCCAGCAAAGGCGGGGGGGCCCGTGAGACCCAGTACTTC. The variable domain in full, completed from reference TRBV5-1 and TRBJ2-5, reads KAGVTQTPRYLIKTRGQQVTLSCSPISGHRSVSWYQQTPGQGLQFLFEYFSETQRNKGNFPGRFSGRQFSNSRSEMNVSTLELGDSALYLCASKGGGARETQYFGPGTRLLVL.

This clone was detected only a few times. The J gene is TRBJ2-7, the V gene TRBV28; 16 nucleotides line up with TRBD2. The J segment lost 4 bases and the V segment lost 5 bases, leaving 5 bases of the junction unmatched. This CDR3 is 16 amino acids long. Germline CDR1 and CDR2: MDHEN and SYDVKM. Here the CDR3 DNA reads TGTGCCAGCAGTACTGGGACTAGCGGGGGGGCGTACGAGCAGTACTTC. Translating it yields CASSTGTSGGAYEQYF.

CDR3 amino acids: CASSSSTFSGNRPSTDTQYF. CDR3 DNA: TGTGCCAGCAGCTCCTCGACCTTCAGCGGGAACCGTCCTAGCACAGATACGCAGTATTTT. V is TRBV7-8 and J is TRBJ2-3; 7 nucleotides align to TRBD2. Germline V gene sequence: CDR1 SGHVS, CDR2 FQNEAQ. Losses at the gene ends were 4 bases for V and 0 bases for J; bases not matched to a gene: 19. CDR3 length: 20 amino acids.

This rearrangement joins TRBV18 to TRBJ2-6, with a possible D match to TRBD1 (6 bases). The CDR3 length is 15 residues. V dropped 3 bases and J dropped 0 bases, with 6 bases sitting between them. Germline CDR1 and CDR2: KGHSH and LQKENI. The CDR3 region has the DNA TGTGCCAGCTCACCGGACAGCTCTGGGGCCAACGTCCTGACTTTC. Protein: CASSPDSSGANVLTF.

The J gene is TRBJ1-2, the V gene TRBV4-1, with D tentatively TRBD1 (5 bases). The V end was cut by 0 bases, the J end by 5 bases, with 16 bases between. In germline, CDR1 is MGHRA, CDR2 YSYEKL. CDR3 length: 16 residues. CDR3 residues: CASSQDHGQGRYGYTF. CDR3 bases: TGCGCCAGCAGCCAAGATCACGGGCAGGGACGGTATGGCTACACCTTC.

V is TRBV6-5 and J is TRBJ1-6; no definite D call. CDR1 and CDR2 (germline): MNHEY, SVGAGI. The CDR3 runs 16 residues. With 2 bases removed from V and 7 bases from J, the gap between germline ends came to 15 bases. This CDR3 reads CASSYGGVGGNSPLHF. The CDR3 nucleotides are TGTGCCAGCAGTTACGGCGGGGTCGGTGGGAATTCACCCCTCCACTTT.

This sequence joins TRBV9 and TRBJ1-6; D perhaps matches TRBD1 (6 bases). This CDR3 is 12 amino acids long. The germline CDR1 and CDR2 sequences are SGDLS and YYNGEE. V was trimmed by 4 bases and J by 8 bases, leaving 7 bases between them. In DNA form, the CDR3 reads TGTGCCAGCAGCCACAGGGATTCACCCCTCCACTTT. It codes for CASSHRDSPLHF.

V and J are TRBV30 and TRBJ2-5, with 9 bases matching TRBD1. Germline CDR1 GTSNPN, CDR2 SVGIG (reference sequence). This CDR3 is 13 amino acids long. The trim removed 5 bases at V and 0 bases at J, leaving 1 base unmatched. CDR3 loop: CAWDRGYQETQYF. The CDR3, as DNA: TGTGCCTGGGACAGGGGGTACCAAGAGACCCAGTACTTC.

The chain links TRBV11-2 to TRBJ2-7, with D possibly being TRBD1 (6 bases). The germline V and J ends were trimmed by 6 bases and 1 base, with 22 bases remaining between them. CDR1 and CDR2 (germline): SGHAT, FQNNGV. CDR3 length: 17 amino acids. The CDR3 reads CASSLTGWGPKSYEQYF. The CDR3 nucleotides read TGTGCCAGCAGTCTCACCGGGTGGGGGCCTAAATCCTACGAGCAGTACTTC.

V and J are TRBV2 and TRBJ1-1; D perhaps matches TRBD1 (5 bases). V gave up 6 bases and J gave up 4 bases, with 12 bases separating them. This CDR3 has 13 residues. Germline CDR1 reads SNHLY; CDR2 reads FYNNEI. The CDR3 DNA follows: TGTGCCAGCAGAGGGGCGGGGAGCACTGAAGCTTTCTTT. Encoded protein: CASRGAGSTEAFF.

This clone appeared a single time. The V and J genes are TRBV4-1 and TRBJ1-1, with D hard to call. The germline V and J ends were trimmed by 1 base and 4 bases, with 10 bases remaining between them. CDR1 is MGHRA and CDR2 is YSYEKL in the germline V gene. The CDR3 length is 14 residues. The CDR3 sequence is CASSQVLTLTEAFF. The CDR3 DNA reads as TGCGCCAGCAGCCAAGTCCTCACCCTCACTGAAGCTTTCTTT.